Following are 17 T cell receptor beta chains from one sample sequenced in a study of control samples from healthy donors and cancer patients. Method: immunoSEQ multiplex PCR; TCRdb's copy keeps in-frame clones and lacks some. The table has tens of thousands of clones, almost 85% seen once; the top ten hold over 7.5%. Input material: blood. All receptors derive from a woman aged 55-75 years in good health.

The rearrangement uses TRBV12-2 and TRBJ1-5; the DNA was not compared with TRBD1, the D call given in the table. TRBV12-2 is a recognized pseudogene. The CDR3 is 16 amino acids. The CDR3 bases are TGTGCAAGTCGCCCGCCGACAGGGAACCACAATCAGCCCCAGCATTTT. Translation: CASRPPTGNHNQPQHF.

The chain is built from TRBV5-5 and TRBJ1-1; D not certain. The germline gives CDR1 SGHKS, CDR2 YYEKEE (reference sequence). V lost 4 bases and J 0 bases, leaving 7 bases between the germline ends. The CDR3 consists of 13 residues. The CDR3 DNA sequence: TGTGCCAGCAGCCTTGACTTGAACACTGAAGCTTTCTTT. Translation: CASSLDLNTEAFF.

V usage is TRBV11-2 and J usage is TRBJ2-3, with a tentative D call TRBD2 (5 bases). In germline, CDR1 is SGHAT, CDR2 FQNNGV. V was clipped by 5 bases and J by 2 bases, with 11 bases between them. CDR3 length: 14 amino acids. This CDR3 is CASSTRRDTDTQYF. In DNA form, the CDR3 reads TGTGCCAGCAGCACCCGACGGGACACAGATACGCAGTATTTT.

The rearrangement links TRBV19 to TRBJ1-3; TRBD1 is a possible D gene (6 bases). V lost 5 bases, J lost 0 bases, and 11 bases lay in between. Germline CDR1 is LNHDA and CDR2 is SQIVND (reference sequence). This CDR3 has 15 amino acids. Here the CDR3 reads CASSSQGYSGNTIYF. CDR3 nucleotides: TGTGCCAGTAGTTCACAGGGCTACTCTGGAAACACCATATATTTT.

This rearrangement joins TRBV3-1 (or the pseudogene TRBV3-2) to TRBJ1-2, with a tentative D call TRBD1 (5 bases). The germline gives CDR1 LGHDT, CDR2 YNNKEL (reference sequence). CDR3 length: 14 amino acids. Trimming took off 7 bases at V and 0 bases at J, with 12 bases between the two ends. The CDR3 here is CASKQGRANYGYTF. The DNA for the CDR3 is TGTGCCAGCAAGCAGGGTAGAGCTAACTATGGCTACACCTTC.

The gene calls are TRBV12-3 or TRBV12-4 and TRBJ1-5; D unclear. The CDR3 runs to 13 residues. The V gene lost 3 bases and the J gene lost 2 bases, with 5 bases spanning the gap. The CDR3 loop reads CASSLIGNQPQHF. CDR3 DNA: TGTGCCAGCAGTTTGATTGGCAATCAGCCCCAGCATTTT.

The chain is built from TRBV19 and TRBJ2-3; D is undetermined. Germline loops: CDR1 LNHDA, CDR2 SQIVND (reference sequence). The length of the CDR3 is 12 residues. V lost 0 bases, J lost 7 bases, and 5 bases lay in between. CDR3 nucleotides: TGTGCCAGTAGTATAGAATGGAATACGCAGTATTTT. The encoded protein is CASSIEWNTQYF. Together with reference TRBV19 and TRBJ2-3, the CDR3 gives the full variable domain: DGGITQSPKYLFRKEGQNVTLSCEQNLNHDAMYWYRQDPGQGLRLIYYSQIVNDFQKGDIAEGYSVSREKKESFPLTVTSAQKNPTAFYLCASSIEWNTQYFGPGTRLTVL.

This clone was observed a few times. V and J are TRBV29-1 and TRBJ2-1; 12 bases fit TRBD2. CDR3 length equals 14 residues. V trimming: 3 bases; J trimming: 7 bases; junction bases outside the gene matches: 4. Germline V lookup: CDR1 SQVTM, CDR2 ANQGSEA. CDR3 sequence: CSVDRLAGENEQFF. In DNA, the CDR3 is TGCAGCGTTGATAGACTAGCGGGAGAGAATGAGCAGTTCTTC.

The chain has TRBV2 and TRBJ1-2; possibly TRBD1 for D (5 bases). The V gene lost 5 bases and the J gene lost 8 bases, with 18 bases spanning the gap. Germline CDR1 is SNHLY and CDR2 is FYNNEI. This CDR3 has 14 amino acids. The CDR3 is CASSQWGETSGYTF. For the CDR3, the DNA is TGTGCCAGCAGTCAATGGGGGGAAACGAGCGGCTACACCTTC.

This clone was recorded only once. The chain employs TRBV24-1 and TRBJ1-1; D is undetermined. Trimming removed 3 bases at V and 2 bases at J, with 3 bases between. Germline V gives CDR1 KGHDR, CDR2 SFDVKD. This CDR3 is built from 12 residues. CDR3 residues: CATSDLNTEAFF. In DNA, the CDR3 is TGTGCCACCAGTGATCTCAACACTGAAGCTTTCTTT.

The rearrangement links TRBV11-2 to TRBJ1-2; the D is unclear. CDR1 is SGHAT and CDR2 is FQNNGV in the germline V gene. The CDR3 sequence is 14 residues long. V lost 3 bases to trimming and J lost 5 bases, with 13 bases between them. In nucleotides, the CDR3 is TGTGCCAGCAGCTTGGGAGACACATTATATGGCTACACCTTC. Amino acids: CASSLGDTLYGYTF.

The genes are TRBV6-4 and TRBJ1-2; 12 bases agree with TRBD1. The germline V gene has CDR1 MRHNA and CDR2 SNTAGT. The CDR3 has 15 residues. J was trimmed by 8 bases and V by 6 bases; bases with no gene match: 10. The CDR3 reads CASSPGTGGAGGYTF. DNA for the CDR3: TGTGCCAGCAGCCCCGGGACAGGGGGCGCGGGGGGCTACACCTTC.

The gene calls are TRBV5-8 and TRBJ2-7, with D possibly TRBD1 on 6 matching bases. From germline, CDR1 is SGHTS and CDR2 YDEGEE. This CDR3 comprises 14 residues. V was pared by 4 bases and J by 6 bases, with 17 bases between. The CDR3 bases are TGTGCCAGCAGCCCACAAGACCGACAGGCCGAGCAGTACTTC. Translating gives CASSPQDRQAEQYF.

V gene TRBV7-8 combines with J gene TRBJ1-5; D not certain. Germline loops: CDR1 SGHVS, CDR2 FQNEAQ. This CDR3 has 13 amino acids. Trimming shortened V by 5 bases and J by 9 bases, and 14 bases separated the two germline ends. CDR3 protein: CASSPSVGMPQHF. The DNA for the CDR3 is TGTGCCAGCAGCCCCTCCGTGGGGATGCCCCAGCATTTT.

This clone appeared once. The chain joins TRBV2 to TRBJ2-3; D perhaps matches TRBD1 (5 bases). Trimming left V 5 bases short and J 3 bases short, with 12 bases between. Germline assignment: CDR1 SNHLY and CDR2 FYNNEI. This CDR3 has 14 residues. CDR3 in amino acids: CASSSRGGTDTQYF. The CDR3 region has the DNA TGTGCCAGCAGTTCTAGGGGTGGGACAGATACGCAGTATTTT.

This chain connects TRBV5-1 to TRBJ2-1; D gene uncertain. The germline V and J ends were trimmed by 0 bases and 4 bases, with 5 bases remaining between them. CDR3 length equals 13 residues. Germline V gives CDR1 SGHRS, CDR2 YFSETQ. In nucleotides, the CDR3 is TGCGCCAGCAGCTTGGTTTATTACAATGAGCAGTTCTTC. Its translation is CASSLVYYNEQFF.

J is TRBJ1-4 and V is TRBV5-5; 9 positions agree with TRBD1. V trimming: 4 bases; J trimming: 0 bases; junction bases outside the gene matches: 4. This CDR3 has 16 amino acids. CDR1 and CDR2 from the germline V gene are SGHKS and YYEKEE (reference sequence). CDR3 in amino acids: CASSHWTGATNEKLFF. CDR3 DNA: TGTGCCAGCAGCCACTGGACAGGGGCAACTAATGAAAAACTGTTTTTT. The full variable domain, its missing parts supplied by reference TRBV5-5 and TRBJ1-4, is DAGVTQSPTHLIKTRGQQVTLRCSPISGHKSVSWYQQVLGQGPQFIFQYYEKEERGRGNFPDRFSARQFPNYSSELNVNALLLGDSALYLCASSHWTGATNEKLFFGSGTQLSVL.